The 19 T cell receptor beta chains listed next were all sequenced from one sample in a study of OX40 agonist ivuxolimab in advanced cancers. The receptor library was made with the immunoSEQ multiplex PCR assay. TCRdb's version of the immuneACCESS table is confined to in-frame rearrangements and falls short of the full clone set. An unresolved V gene accounts for under half of the shortfall where checked; the remainder is of unknown origin. Within this sample are 65,000 to 90,000 clones, with approximately 83% of them counted one time only. Roughly 6% of the sample rests with the top ten. The sample was CD4+ or CD8+ T cells sorted from blood, taken in a trial of the OX40 agonist ivuxolimab. All receptors derive from an adult with an advanced solid tumor such as melanoma, head and neck, liver or kidney cancer.

This clone was seen a handful of times. This chain links TRBV2 with TRBJ2-7; D call uncertain. There are 11 residues in the CDR3. CDR1 is SNHLY and CDR2 is FYNNEI in the germline V gene. The V end lost 8 bases, the J end lost 2 bases, and 7 bases lay between the germline ends. CDR3 bases: TGTGCCAGCGCCAGTCCCTACGAGCAGTACTTC. Its protein is CASASPYEQYF.

J is TRBJ2-7 and V is TRBV7-9; TRBD2 aligns across 7 bases. Germline CDR1 is SEHNR and CDR2 is FQNEAQ (reference sequence). The CDR3 has 16 amino acids. V shed 5 bases and J 4 bases; nucleotides not matched to a gene: 14. This chain's CDR3 is CASSQEAGGRTYEQYF. The CDR3 DNA reads as TGTGCCAGCAGCCAAGAAGCCGGCGGGAGAACGTACGAGCAGTACTTC.

Regarding this clone: This sequence may be a read error, since a much larger clone differs from it by one base. The same CDR3 also results from other DNA sequences found in this sample. The CDR3: CASRRDRGSRHYGYTF. The CDR3 DNA sequence: TGTGCCAGCAGACGGGACAGGGGGAGCAGACACTATGGCTACACTTTC. The genes are TRBV5-8 and TRBJ1-2; 11 bases align to TRBD1. Germline V gene lookup returns CDR1 SGHTS and CDR2 YDEGEE. This CDR3 contains 16 residues.

This clone has more than one count but fewer than ten. The V and J genes are TRBV30 and TRBJ1-1; TRBD1 matches 8 bases. Per the germline V gene, CDR1 is GTSNPN and CDR2 is SVGIG (reference sequence). The CDR3 is 13 amino acids. V shed 5 bases, J shed 2 bases, and the junction held 4 bases outside the gene matches. The CDR3 loop reads CAWGTGTNTEAFF. CDR3 DNA sequence: TGTGCCTGGGGGACAGGAACCAACACTGAAGCTTTCTTT. Based on the CDR3 plus reference TRBV30 and TRBJ1-1, the full variable domain is SQTIHQWPATLVQPVGSPLSLECTVEGTSNPNLYWYRQAAGRGLQLLFYSVGIGQISSEVPQNLSASRPQDRQFILSSKKLLLSDSGFYLCAWGTGTNTEAFFGQGTRLTVV.

V usage is TRBV5-1 and J usage is TRBJ2-6, with 8 bases fitting TRBD2. V was pared by 2 bases and J by 0 bases, with 7 bases of the junction left unmatched. The V gene's germline CDR1 is SGHRS and CDR2 YFSETQ. The CDR3 spans 18 residues. The CDR3: CASSLTTSGISGANVLTF. CDR3 sequence (DNA): TGCGCCAGCAGCTTAACTACTAGCGGTATCTCTGGGGCCAACGTCCTGACTTTC.

The chain couples TRBV5-1 to TRBJ1-1; 8 nucleotides agree with TRBD1. The CDR3 is made up of 12 amino acids. V shed 9 bases and J 10 bases; nucleotides not matched to a gene: 11. CDR1 is SGHRS, CDR2 YFSETQ, per germline. Written as DNA, the CDR3 is TGCGCCACAGGGGGCTGGGGGAGGCTAGCTTTCTTT. This codes for CATGGWGRLAFF.

The chain has TRBV19 and TRBJ2-5; TRBD2 might be the D (5 bases). V was clipped by 3 bases and J by 2 bases, with 10 bases between them. The germline CDR1 and CDR2 sequences are LNHDA and SQIVND (reference sequence). The CDR3 is 14 amino acids. DNA of the CDR3: TGTGCCAGTAGTATTGCGGGTACACAAGAGACCCAGTACTTC. It specifies CASSIAGTQETQYF. The whole variable domain, remainder taken from reference TRBV19 and TRBJ2-5, is DGGITQSPKYLFRKEGQNVTLSCEQNLNHDAMYWYRQDPGQGLRLIYYSQIVNDFQKGDIAEGYSVSREKKESFPLTVTSAQKNPTAFYLCASSIAGTQETQYFGPGTRLLVL.

This chain links TRBV4-1 with TRBJ2-1; 8 bases are a match to TRBD2. The length of the CDR3 is 16 residues. V lost 0 bases, J lost 8 bases, and 9 bases stayed unmatched. Germline V gives CDR1 MGHRA, CDR2 YSYEKL. This CDR3 is CASSQEDREGRDEQFF. CDR3 DNA: TGCGCCAGCAGCCAAGAAGACCGGGAGGGCCGCGATGAGCAGTTCTTC.

The rearrangement links TRBV6-1 to TRBJ1-1; a possible D gene is TRBD1 (6 bases). Germline CDR1 is MNHNS and CDR2 is SASEGT. The CDR3 is made up of 15 amino acids. V dropped 7 bases and J dropped 0 bases, with 15 bases sitting between them. As DNA, the CDR3 is TGTGCCAGCACCGACCAGGGGCCCGTGAACACTGAAGCTTTCTTT. It yields the protein CASTDQGPVNTEAFF.

The chain carries TRBV2 and TRBJ1-6; the D is unclear. Germline V lookup: CDR1 SNHLY, CDR2 FYNNEI. V lost 5 bases and J 8 bases, leaving 13 bases between the germline ends. This CDR3 region has 14 residues. The DNA for the CDR3 is TGTGCCAGCAGTATTTCATCCCGGGATTCACCCCTCCACTTT. Encoded protein: CASSISSRDSPLHF.

The gene calls are TRBV13 and TRBJ2-3; 12 bases match TRBD2. Unmatched junction bases numbered 10, after V lost 0 bases and J lost 3 bases. CDR1 is PRHDT and CDR2 is FYEKMQ in the germline V gene (reference sequence). This CDR3 has 19 amino acids. The chain's CDR3 is CASSLGALAGGPSTDTQYF. DNA for the CDR3: TGTGCCAGCAGCTTAGGCGCGCTAGCGGGGGGGCCGTCGACAGATACGCAGTATTTT.

This clone was picked up a small number of times. The CDR3 nucleotides are TGTGCCAGCAGTGAGTGGGCTGAAGCTTTCTTT. Its protein product is CASSEWAEAFF. The rearrangement joins TRBV2 to TRBJ1-1; no reliable D call. The CDR3 has 11 amino acids. Germline V CDR1 and CDR2: SNHLY, FYNNEI. Trimming stripped 3 bases from V and 6 bases from J, with 5 bases between.

This chain joins TRBV5-6 and TRBJ1-1; weak D call: TRBD1 (5 bases). Germline V gene data show CDR1 as SGHDT and CDR2 as YYEEEE. V was cut by 3 bases and J by 3 bases, with 18 bases left in between. This CDR3 contains 16 residues. CDR3 nucleotide sequence: TGTGCCAGCAGCTCACTTAAGAGGGGTAGAGACACTGAAGCTTTCTTT. Translating gives CASSSLKRGRDTEAFF.

The chain links TRBV11-3 to TRBJ1-4; TRBD1 matches 10 bases. Trimming took 4 bases from V and 8 from J; bases not matched to a gene: 7. CDR1 and CDR2 from the germline V gene are SGHNT and YENEEA. The CDR3 extends over 15 amino acids. This CDR3 reads CASSSRGTGDEKLFF. In DNA form, the CDR3 reads TGTGCCAGCAGCTCGCGAGGGACAGGGGACGAAAAACTGTTTTTT.

This rearrangement joins TRBV4-3 to TRBJ2-3, with TRBD2 identical over 8 bases. There are 16 residues in the CDR3. V dropped 3 bases and J dropped 4; count of bases not matched to a gene: 9. The germline gives CDR1 LGHNA, CDR2 YSLEER. CDR3 in amino acids: CASSQERGGLADTQYF. For the CDR3, the DNA is TGCGCCAGCAGCCAGGAACGGGGGGGCCTTGCAGATACGCAGTATTTT.

CDR3 residues: CASSRDTSTDTQYF. The CDR3 DNA reads TGTGCCAGCAGCCGGGACACCAGCACAGATACGCAGTATTTT. The gene calls are TRBV7-6 and TRBJ2-3; a weak D match, TRBD1 (6 bases). The CDR3 is 14 residues long. Germline V gene lookup returns CDR1 SGHVS and CDR2 FNYEAQ. The germline V and J ends were trimmed by 5 bases and 0 bases, with 9 bases remaining between them.

This clone was seen more than once but under ten times. The chain has TRBV6-6 and TRBJ1-6; D is undetermined. V shed 6 bases and J shed 10 bases, with 13 bases lying between them. Germline lookup yields CDR1 MNHNY and CDR2 SVGAGI (reference sequence). The CDR3 runs 13 residues. This chain's CDR3 is CASSLLGRSPLHF. The CDR3, as DNA: TGTGCCAGCAGCCTTTTAGGGCGGTCACCCCTCCACTTT.

The genes are TRBV9 and TRBJ2-5; D ambiguous. Near its end, the DNA agrees better with TRBJ2-7, so the J call may be wrong. CDR1 and CDR2 (germline): SGDLS, YYNGEE. This CDR3 has 16 residues. CDR3 in amino acids: CASSVGAGFPSYEQYF. In DNA form, the CDR3 reads TGTGCCAGCAGCGTAGGTGCCGGGTTTCCTTCCTACGAGCAGTACTTC.

The chain couples TRBV29-1 to TRBJ2-6; a weak D match, TRBD2 (7 bases). V was trimmed by 3 bases and J by 2 bases, leaving 14 bases between them. From germline, CDR1 is SQVTM and CDR2 ANQGSEA. The CDR3 is 16 amino acids. CDR3 sequence: CSVDFQGGAGANVLTF. In DNA, the CDR3 is TGCAGCGTTGACTTCCAAGGGGGGGCTGGGGCCAACGTCCTGACTTTC.